This T cell receptor (beta chain) was captured in a study of early T cells in non-severe SARS-CoV-2 infection. Study details: The input, bulk RNA from unsorted whole blood, was sequenced, and chains were unpaired. General study results and limits: A preference for anti-spike CD8 responses marked VDJdb matching, which missed private and CD4 specificities.

Individual cDNA molecules each received unique molecular identifiers attached to them. TCRdb used MiXCR to reprocess the 5' RACE reads, holding one entry per CDR3 protein. The table lists roughly 60,000 distinct CDR3 sequences, 13% of them singletons, with about 4% in the top ten. Concerning this clonotype itself: What it recognizes is unknown.

The sample taken for sequencing was whole blood. The sequence was collected from an adult who was a healthcare worker with PCR-confirmed SARS-CoV-2 infection or an uninfected control (not recorded which).

CDR3: CASSRQGDNTIYF. Here the CDR3 DNA reads TGTGCCAGCAGTCGACAGGGCGACAACACCATATATTTT. The rearrangement joins TRBV6-5 to TRBJ1-3; TRBD1 matches at 7 bases. In germline, CDR1 is MNHEY, CDR2 SVGAGI. The CDR3 is made up of 13 amino acids. With 5 bases clipped from V and 7 bases from J, the junction kept 5 bases outside the gene matches.